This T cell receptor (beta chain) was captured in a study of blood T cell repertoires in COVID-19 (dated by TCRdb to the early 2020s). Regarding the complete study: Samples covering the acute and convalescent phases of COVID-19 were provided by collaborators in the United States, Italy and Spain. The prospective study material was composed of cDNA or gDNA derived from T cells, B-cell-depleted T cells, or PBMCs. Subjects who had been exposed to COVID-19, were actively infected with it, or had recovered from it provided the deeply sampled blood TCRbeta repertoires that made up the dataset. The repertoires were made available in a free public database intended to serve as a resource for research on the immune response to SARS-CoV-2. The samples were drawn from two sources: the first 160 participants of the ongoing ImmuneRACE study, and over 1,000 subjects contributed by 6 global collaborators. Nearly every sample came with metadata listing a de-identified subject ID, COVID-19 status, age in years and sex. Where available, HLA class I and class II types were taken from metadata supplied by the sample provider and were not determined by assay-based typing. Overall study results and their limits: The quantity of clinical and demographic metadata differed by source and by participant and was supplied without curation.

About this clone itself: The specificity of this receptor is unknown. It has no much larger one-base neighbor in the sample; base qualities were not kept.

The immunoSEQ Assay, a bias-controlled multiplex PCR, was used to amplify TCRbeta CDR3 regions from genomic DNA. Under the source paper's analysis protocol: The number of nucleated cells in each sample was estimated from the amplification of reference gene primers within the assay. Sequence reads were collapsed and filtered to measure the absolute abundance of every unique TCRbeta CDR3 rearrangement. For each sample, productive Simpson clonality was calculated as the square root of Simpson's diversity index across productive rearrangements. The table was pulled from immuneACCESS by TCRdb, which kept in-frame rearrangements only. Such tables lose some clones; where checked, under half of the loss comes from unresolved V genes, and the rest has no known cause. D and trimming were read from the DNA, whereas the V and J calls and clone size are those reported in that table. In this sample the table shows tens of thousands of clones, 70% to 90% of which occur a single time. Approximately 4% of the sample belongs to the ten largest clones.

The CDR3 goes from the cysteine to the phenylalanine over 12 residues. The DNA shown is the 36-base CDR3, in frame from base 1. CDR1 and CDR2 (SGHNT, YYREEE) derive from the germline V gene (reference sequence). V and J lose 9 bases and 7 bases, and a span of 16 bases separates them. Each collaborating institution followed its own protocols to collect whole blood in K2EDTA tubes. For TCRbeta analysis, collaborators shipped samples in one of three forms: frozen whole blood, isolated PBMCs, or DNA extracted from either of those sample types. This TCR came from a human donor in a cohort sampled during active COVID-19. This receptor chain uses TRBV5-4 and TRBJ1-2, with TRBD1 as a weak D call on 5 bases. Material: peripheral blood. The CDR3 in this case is CATRPGGSGYTF. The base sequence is TGTGCCACCCGGCCCGGGGGGAGTGGCTACACCTTC.